One and the same sample provided the 5 T cell receptor beta chains below, sequenced in a study of blood T cell repertoires in COVID-19. Clones were read by immunoSEQ multiplex PCR, and TCRdb kept only the in-frame ones, dropping some. The sample records roughly 43,000 clones, 87% being singletons. Sequenced: peripheral blood. The source is a human donor in a cohort sampled during active COVID-19.

CDR3 in amino acids: CASTGLGLTPYNEQFF. The CDR3 nucleotides are TGTGCCAGCACCGGATTAGGACTTACCCCCTACAATGAGCAGTTCTTC. This sequence joins TRBV7-2 and TRBJ2-1, with D tentatively TRBD2 (5 bases). Germline V gene sequence: CDR1 SGHTA, CDR2 FQGNSA. The V gene lost 7 bases and the J gene lost 2 bases, with 18 bases spanning the gap. The CDR3 is 16 amino acids. The full variable domain, its missing parts supplied by reference TRBV7-2 and TRBJ2-1, is GAGVSQSPSNKVTEKGKDVELRCDPISGHTALYWYRQSLGQGLEFLIYFQGNSAPDKSGLPSDRFSAERTGGSVSTLTIQRTQQEDSAVYLCASTGLGLTPYNEQFFGPGTRLTVL.

V usage is TRBV6-5 and J usage is TRBJ2-7, with D tentatively TRBD1 (5 bases). V lost 0 bases to trimming and J lost 7 bases, with 13 bases between them. The CDR3 has 14 residues. Germline V gives CDR1 MNHEY, CDR2 SVGAGI. The CDR3 bases are TGTGCCAGCAGTTACTCGTACAGGATGGGTGAGCAGTACTTC. It specifies CASSYSYRMGEQYF.

This chain joins TRBV3-1 (or the pseudogene TRBV3-2) and TRBJ2-3; D gene unclear. Trimming left V 3 bases short and J 2 bases short, with 6 bases between. The CDR3 runs 13 residues. Germline V CDR1 and CDR2: LGHDT, YNNKEL (reference sequence). CDR3 bases: TGTGCCAGCAGCCACCCCTACACAGATACGCAGTATTTT. This codes for CASSHPYTDTQYF.

CDR3 nucleotides: TGTGCCAGTAGTATTGGGACAGGGGTATCCGAGCAGTACTTC. Residues: CASSIGTGVSEQYF. J is TRBJ2-7 and V is TRBV19; 10 bases map to TRBD1. Germline values: CDR1 LNHDA, CDR2 SQIVND (reference sequence). J was trimmed by 6 bases and V by 3 bases; bases with no gene match: 5. This CDR3 spans 14 amino acids.

The chain combines TRBV18 with TRBJ2-7; 7 bases match TRBD1. The CDR3 runs 12 residues. V gave up 6 bases and J gave up 1 base; unmatched junction bases: 0. Germline V gene data show CDR1 as KGHSH and CDR2 as LQKENI. The CDR3 sequence is CASSTGSYEQYF. The CDR3 bases are TGTGCCAGCTCGACAGGGTCCTACGAGCAGTACTTC. Based on the CDR3 plus reference TRBV18 and TRBJ2-7, the full variable domain is NAGVMQNPRHLVRRRGQEARLRCSPMKGHSHVYWYRQLPEEGLKFMVYLQKENIIDESGMPKERFSAEFPKEGPSILRIQQVVRGDSAAYFCASSTGSYEQYFGPGTRLTVT.